Each of the 9 T cell receptor beta chains below was sequenced from the same sample in a study of blood T cell repertoires in COVID-19. The table came from immunoSEQ multiplex PCR; TCRdb's copy has only in-frame clones and leaves some out. The repertoire holds about 120,000 clones, with about 85% as singletons. The specimen sequenced was peripheral blood. The receptors originated from a human donor in a cohort sampled during active COVID-19.

The chain has TRBV7-9 and TRBJ2-3, with TRBD2 matching 10 bases. V dropped 4 bases and J dropped 3; count of bases not matched to a gene: 1. The CDR3 consists of 14 residues. Germline-derived CDR1 and CDR2 are SEHNR and FQNEAQ (reference sequence). CDR3 DNA sequence: TGTGCCAGCAGCTCTAGCGGGAGTACAGATACGCAGTATTTT. Its protein is CASSSSGSTDTQYF.

The chain is built from TRBV5-1 and TRBJ1-1; 12 nucleotides match TRBD1. Germline V CDR1 and CDR2: SGHRS, YFSETQ. V was pared by 3 bases and J by 4 bases, with 7 bases of the junction left unmatched. This CDR3 has 16 residues. The CDR3 DNA reads as TGCGCCAGCAGCTCGGGACAGGGGGCGAGTAGCACTGAAGCTTTCTTT. This encodes CASSSGQGASSTEAFF.

This sequence joins TRBV19 and TRBJ1-6; weak D call: TRBD1 (6 bases). Germline CDR1 reads LNHDA; CDR2 reads SQIVND (reference sequence). Trimming removed 3 bases at V and 6 bases at J, with 9 bases between. The CDR3 has 14 amino acids. The CDR3 DNA follows: TGTGCCAGTAGTATCGGACAGACTAATTCACCCCTCCACTTT. Amino acid sequence: CASSIGQTNSPLHF.

The V and J genes are TRBV19 and TRBJ1-1, with D maybe TRBD1 (6 bases). The CDR3 is made up of 13 amino acids. Trimming took 5 bases from V and 3 from J, leaving 10 bases between them. CDR1 and CDR2 (germline): LNHDA, SQIVND (reference sequence). The CDR3 DNA reads as TGTGCCAGTAGTTTTAACAGGGACACTGAAGCTTTCTTT. It translates to CASSFNRDTEAFF.

This rearrangement joins TRBV28 to TRBJ2-7, with D possibly TRBD2 on 6 matching bases. This CDR3 region has 14 residues. V lost 8 bases, J lost 7 bases, and 21 bases lay in between. Germline CDR1 is MDHEN and CDR2 is SYDVKM. CDR3 residues: CASGLPGSVGEQYF. CDR3 sequence (DNA): TGTGCCAGCGGATTACCCGGGAGCGTAGGGGAGCAGTACTTC.

V gene TRBV5-1 combines with J gene TRBJ2-4; tentatively, D is TRBD2 (5 bases). The CDR3 contains 15 residues. Germline assignment: CDR1 SGHRS and CDR2 YFSETQ. Trimming removed 4 bases from V and 1 base from J, with 12 bases in between. The CDR3 region has the DNA TGCGCCAGCAGCATTGAAACTAGGGCCAAAAACATTCAGTACTTC. Its protein product is CASSIETRAKNIQYF.

This chain joins TRBV28 and TRBJ1-2; 12 bases are shared with TRBD1. The CDR3 length is 15 residues. Per the germline V gene, CDR1 is MDHEN and CDR2 is SYDVKM. J gave up 4 bases and V 3 bases, and 3 bases lay outside the gene matches. The CDR3 loop is CASSLGQGASYGYTF. CDR3 nucleotide sequence: TGTGCCAGCAGTTTGGGACAGGGGGCAAGCTATGGCTACACCTTC.

The chain links TRBV6-4 to TRBJ1-1; a weak D match, TRBD1 (6 bases). Trimming removed 5 bases from V and 1 base from J, with 11 bases in between. The CDR3 is 14 residues long. Germline V gives CDR1 MRHNA, CDR2 SNTAGT. CDR3 nucleotides: TGTGCCAGCAGTCCGGGACAAACGAACACTGAAGCTTTCTTT. This gives the protein CASSPGQTNTEAFF.

DNA for the CDR3: TGTGCCAGCAGCATACTGGGACAAACAAATGAAGCTTTCTTT. Translating gives CASSILGQTNEAFF. The J gene is TRBJ1-1, the V gene TRBV7-2; maybe TRBD1 (6 bases). The germline V gene encodes CDR1 SGHTA and CDR2 FQGNSA. CDR3 length equals 14 residues. The V and J ends lost 5 bases and 7 bases respectively, with 17 bases between them.